Sequencing of this T cell receptor (beta chain) was carried out in a study of blood T cell repertoires in COVID-19. Produced via immunoSEQ multiplex PCR; TCRdb's table is partial and in-frame only. Among some 300,000 clones, nearly 90% were seen once, and the ten largest hold more than 9%. Germline CDR1 reads KGHSH; CDR2 reads LQKENI. The CDR3 sequence is 19 residues long. Trimming cost V 0 bases and J 2 bases; bases outside gene matches: 8. Two consecutive negative NP/OP PCR tests, clearance, or resolved symptoms defined Cohort 3 recovery. The J gene is TRBJ2-1, the V gene TRBV18; 12 nucleotides line up with TRBD2. The clonotype originates from a woman aged 25 to 45 who had recovered from COVID-19. The sequenced sample consisted of PBMCs or T cells enriched from blood (not recorded which). The CDR3 is CASSPPLAGGSGTYNEQFF. CDR3 DNA sequence: TGTGCCAGCTCACCACCCCTAGCGGGAGGGTCTGGCACCTACAATGAGCAGTTCTTC.